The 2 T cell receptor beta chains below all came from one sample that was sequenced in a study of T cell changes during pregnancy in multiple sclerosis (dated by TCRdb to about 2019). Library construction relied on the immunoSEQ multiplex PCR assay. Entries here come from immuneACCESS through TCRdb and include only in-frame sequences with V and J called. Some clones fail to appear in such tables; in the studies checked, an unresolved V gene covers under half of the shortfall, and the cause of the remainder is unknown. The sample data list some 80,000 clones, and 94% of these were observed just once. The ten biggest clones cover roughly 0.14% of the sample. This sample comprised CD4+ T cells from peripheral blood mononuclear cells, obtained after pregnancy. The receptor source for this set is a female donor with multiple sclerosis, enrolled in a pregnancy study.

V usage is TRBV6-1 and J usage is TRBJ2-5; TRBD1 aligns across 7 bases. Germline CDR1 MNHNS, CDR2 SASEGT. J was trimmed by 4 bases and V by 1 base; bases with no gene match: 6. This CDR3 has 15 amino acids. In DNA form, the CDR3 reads TGTGCCAGCAGTGAAGATAGGGGGCAACGAGAGACCCAGTACTTC. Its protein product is CASSEDRGQRETQYF.

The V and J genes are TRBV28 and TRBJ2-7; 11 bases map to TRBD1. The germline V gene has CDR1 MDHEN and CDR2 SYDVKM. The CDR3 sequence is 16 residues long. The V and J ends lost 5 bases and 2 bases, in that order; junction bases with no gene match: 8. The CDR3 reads CASSPRTGGITYEQYF. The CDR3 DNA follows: TGTGCCAGCAGTCCTCGGACAGGGGGCATCACCTACGAGCAGTACTTC. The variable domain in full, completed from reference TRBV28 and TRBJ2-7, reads DVKVTQSSRYLVKRTGEKVFLECVQDMDHENMFWYRQDPGLGLRLIYFSYDVKMKEKGDIPEGYSVSREKKERFSLILESASTNQTSMYLCASSPRTGGITYEQYFGPGTRLTVT.